Many counts were recorded for the clone carrying this T cell receptor (beta chain). Its specificity is unknown. Each diagnosis drew on symptoms, thyroxine, TRAb, thyroid ultrasound and orbital computed tomography findings. This blood was taken when hyperthyroidism was first diagnosed, before any ophthalmopathy symptoms existed. The sample is drawn from a study of T cells in Graves' hyperthyroidism and ophthalmopathy. Regarding the study as a whole: A model built on 13 V-J features separated ophthalmopathy from stable hyperthyroidism.

TCR beta CDR3 sequences were amplified from RNA transcripts. The HTBI primer set drove a first-round RT-PCR of the TCR CDR3. TCRdb recomputed calls from the multiplex PCR reads with MiXCR, one row per CDR3 protein. The profile shows about 400,000 distinct CDR3 sequences, approximately 14% of them singletons. Source material: blood. The source of this sequence is a woman aged 18 to 35 with Graves' hyperthyroidism that later progressed to Graves' ophthalmopathy.

The CDR3 loop is CASSEEGSSPLHF. Here the CDR3 DNA reads TGTGCCAGCAGTGAAGAGGGGAGTTCACCCCTCCACTTT. This rearrangement joins TRBV2 to TRBJ1-6; D may be TRBD1 (5 bases). Trimming left V 1 base short and J 9 bases short, with 7 bases between. The CDR3 sequence is 13 residues long. Germline V gives CDR1 SNHLY, CDR2 FYNNEI.